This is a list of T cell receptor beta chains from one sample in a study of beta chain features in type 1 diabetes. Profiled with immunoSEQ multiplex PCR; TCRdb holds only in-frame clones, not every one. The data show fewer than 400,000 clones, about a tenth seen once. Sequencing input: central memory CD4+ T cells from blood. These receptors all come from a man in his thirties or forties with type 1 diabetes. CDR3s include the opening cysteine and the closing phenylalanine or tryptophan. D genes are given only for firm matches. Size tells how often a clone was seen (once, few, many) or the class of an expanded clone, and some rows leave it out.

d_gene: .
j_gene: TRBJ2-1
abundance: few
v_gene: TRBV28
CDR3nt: TGTGCCAGCAGTTCCCAATGGGGAAGCTCCTACAATGAGCAGTTCTTC
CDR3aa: CASSSQWGSSYNEQFF

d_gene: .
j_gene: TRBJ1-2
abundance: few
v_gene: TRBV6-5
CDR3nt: TGTGCCAGCAAGGAAATGAACTATGGCTACACCTTC
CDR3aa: CASKEMNYGYTF

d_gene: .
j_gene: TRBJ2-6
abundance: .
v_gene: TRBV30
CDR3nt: TGTGCCTGGAGCCCTATGACAAACTCTGGGGCCAACGTCCTGACTTTC
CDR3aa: CAWSPMTNSGANVLTF

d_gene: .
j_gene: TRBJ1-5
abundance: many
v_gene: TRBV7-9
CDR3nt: TGTGCCAGCAGCTCATATACGTTGGATCAGCCCCAGCATTTT
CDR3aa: CASSSYTLDQPQHF

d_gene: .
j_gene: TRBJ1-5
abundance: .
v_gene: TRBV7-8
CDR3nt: TGTGCCAGCAGCACCGTAGGCTATAGCAATCAGCCCCAGCATTTT
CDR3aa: CASSTVGYSNQPQHF

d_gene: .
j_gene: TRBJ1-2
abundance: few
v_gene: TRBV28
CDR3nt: TGTGCCAGCAACGGCAGAAACTATGGCTACACCTTC
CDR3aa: CASNGRNYGYTF

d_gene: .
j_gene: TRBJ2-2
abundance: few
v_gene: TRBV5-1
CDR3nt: TGCGCCAGCAGGTACCAAGCGAACACCGGGGAGCTGTTTTTT
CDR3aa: CASRYQANTGELFF

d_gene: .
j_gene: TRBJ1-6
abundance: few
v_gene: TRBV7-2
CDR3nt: TGTGCCAGCAGCCCCAGTTCGGGGGTATCTGTCTCACCCCTCCACTTT
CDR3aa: CASSPSSGVSVSPLHF

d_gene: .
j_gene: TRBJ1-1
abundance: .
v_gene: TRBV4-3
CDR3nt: TGCGCCAGCATGAGGCAAATGAACACTGAAGCTTTCTTT
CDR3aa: CASMRQMNTEAFF

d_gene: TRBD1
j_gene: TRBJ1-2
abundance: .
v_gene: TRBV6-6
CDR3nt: TGTGCCAGCAGCGGGACAGGGAACTATGGCTACACCTTC
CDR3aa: CASSGTGNYGYTF

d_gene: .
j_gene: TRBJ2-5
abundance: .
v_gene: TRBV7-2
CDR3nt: TGTGCCAGCAGCGGAATAGAGACCCAGTACTTC
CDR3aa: CASSGIETQYF

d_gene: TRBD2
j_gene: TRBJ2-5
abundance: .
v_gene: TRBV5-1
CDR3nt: TGCGCCAGCAGCTTGTCTTCGTTCGGGGGGAGAGAGACCCAGTACTTC
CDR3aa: CASSLSSFGGRETQYF

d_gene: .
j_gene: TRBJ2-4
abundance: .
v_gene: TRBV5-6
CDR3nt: TGTGCCAGCAGCACCAGCGGGTTACAAAACATTCAGTACTTC
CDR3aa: CASSTSGLQNIQYF

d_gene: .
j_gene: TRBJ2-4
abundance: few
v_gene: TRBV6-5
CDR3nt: TGTGCCAGCAGCGCCAGGGAGGGGGACATTCAGTACTTC
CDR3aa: CASSAREGDIQYF

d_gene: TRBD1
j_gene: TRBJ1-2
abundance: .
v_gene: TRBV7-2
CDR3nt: TGTGCCAGCAGCTTAGGGGACAGGGGCTTGGGCTACACCTTC
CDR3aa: CASSLGDRGLGYTF

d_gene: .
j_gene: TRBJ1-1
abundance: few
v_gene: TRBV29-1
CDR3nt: TGCAGCGTTGAGAATCACCAAGCCGCTGAAGCTTTCTTT
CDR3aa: CSVENHQAAEAFF

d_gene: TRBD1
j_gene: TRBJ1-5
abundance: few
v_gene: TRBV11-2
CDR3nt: TGTGCCAGCAGCTCAGGGACAGATCAGCCCCAGCATTTT
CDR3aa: CASSSGTDQPQHF

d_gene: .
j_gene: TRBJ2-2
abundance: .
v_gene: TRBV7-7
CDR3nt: TGTGCTAGCAGCCGGGACTTTAACACCGGGGAGCTGTTTTTT
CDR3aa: CASSRDFNTGELFF

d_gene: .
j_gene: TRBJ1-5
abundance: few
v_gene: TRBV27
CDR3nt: TGTGCCAGCAGTTTATCTGAACAGGAAGGTCAGCCCCAGCATTTT
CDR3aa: CASSLSEQEGQPQHF

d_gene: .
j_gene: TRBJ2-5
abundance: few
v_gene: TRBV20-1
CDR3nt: TGCAGTGCTAGAGGGTCGGAGACCCAGTACTTC
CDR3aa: CSARGSETQYF